The 15 T cell receptor beta chains in this list originate from one sample, sequenced in a study of vaccination and CD4 T cells after COVID-19. What these receptors recognize is not known. Stated treatment: approximately 9-day PBMC culture with coronavirus spike peptide pools or control peptides (ViraFEST assay). The Oncomine TCR Beta short-read assay was what sequenced the DNA obtained from cultured CD4+ T cells. TCRdb reprocessed the PCR reads via MiXCR and lists one record per CDR3 protein. The sample has some 18,000 distinct CDR3 sequences, under 45% seen once. The source was CD4+ T cells from blood, cultured in vitro, collected after SARS-CoV-2 vaccination. All receptors derive from a human donor who had recovered from COVID-19.

The rearrangement joins TRBV4-1 to TRBJ1-2; 7 nucleotides match TRBD1. The CDR3 is 15 residues long. The V gene end was trimmed by 6 bases and the J gene end by 4 bases; junction bases not matched to a gene: 11. CDR1 is MGHRA, CDR2 YSYEKL, per germline. CDR3 sequence (DNA): TGCGCCAGCAGGGACAGGCAGGGGCCAACCTATGGCTACACCTTC. Amino acids: CASRDRQGPTYGYTF.

The chain has TRBV7-2 and TRBJ1-1, with D unresolved. V was clipped by 0 bases and J by 5 bases, with 19 bases between them. Germline-derived CDR1 and CDR2 are SGHTA and FQGNSA. This CDR3 has 17 residues. CDR3 in DNA: TGTGCCAGCAGCTTAGCTTTAGAGGCTCTCGGGAGGACTGAAGCTTTCTTT. The encoded protein is CASSLALEALGRTEAFF.

The table lists this clonotype with a few counts. V and J are TRBV20-1 and TRBJ2-2; 8 nucleotides line up with TRBD2. The length of the CDR3 is 12 residues. The germline V gene has CDR1 DFQATT and CDR2 SNEGSKA (reference sequence). V lost 3 bases, J lost 6 bases, and 0 bases stayed unmatched. The CDR3 nucleotides read TGCAGTGCTAGCGGGAGGGCCGGGGAGCTGTTTTTT. Translation: CSASGRAGELFF.

This sequence joins TRBV5-1 and TRBJ1-1; the D is unclear. The CDR3 runs 18 residues. CDR1 and CDR2 (germline): SGHRS, YFSETQ. With 2 bases removed from V and 0 bases from J, the gap between germline ends came to 20 bases. The CDR3 spells CASSFTGVSAEMNTEAFF. The CDR3 region has the DNA TGCGCCAGCAGCTTTACTGGGGTTTCAGCAGAAATGAACACTGAAGCTTTCTTT.

This clonotype was counted between two and nine times. This chain joins TRBV20-1 and TRBJ2-7, with 7 bases aligning to TRBD2. This CDR3 contains 12 residues. Germline V gives CDR1 DFQATT, CDR2 SNEGSKA (reference sequence). After removal of 4 bases from V and 6 bases from J, the junction contained 6 bases not matched to a gene. CDR3 nucleotides: TGCAGTGCTAAACGCGGGACTACCGAGCAGTACTTC. It codes for CSAKRGTTEQYF.

The rearrangement links TRBV10-3 to TRBJ2-2; D is undetermined. The V gene lost 8 bases and the J gene lost 1 base, with 8 bases spanning the gap. This CDR3 comprises 13 residues. Per germline, CDR1 ENHRY and CDR2 SYGVKD. The CDR3 bases are TGTGCCATCGGTACTATGAACACCGGGGAGCTGTTTTTT. This translates into CAIGTMNTGELFF.

The V and J genes are TRBV19 and TRBJ2-2; no reliable D call. CDR1 and CDR2 from the germline V gene are LNHDA and SQIVND (reference sequence). There are 13 residues in the CDR3. Trimming stripped 7 bases from V and 3 bases from J, with 9 bases between. The CDR3 coding sequence is TGTGCCAGTAATAGGGCGGACACCGGGGAGCTGTTTTTT. Its protein product is CASNRADTGELFF.

The chain recombines TRBV20-1 with TRBJ2-2; 7 nucleotides agree with TRBD2. Germline values: CDR1 DFQATT, CDR2 SNEGSKA (reference sequence). There are 16 residues in the CDR3. Trimming took 6 bases from V and 7 from J; bases not matched to a gene: 17. The CDR3 region has the DNA TGCAGTGCAGCAGATCCGGGAGGCGGGAAGGACGGGGAGCTGTTTTTT. Protein sequence: CSAADPGGGKDGELFF.

The rearrangement uses TRBV19 and TRBJ2-7; the match to TRBD2 covers 9 bases. CDR1 LNHDA and CDR2 SQIVND come from the germline V gene (reference sequence). V shed 5 bases, J shed 6 bases, and the junction held 2 bases outside the gene matches. CDR3 length: 12 amino acids. CDR3 nucleotide sequence: TGTGCCAGTAGTCCTAGCGGGATCGAGCAGTACTTC. This sequence encodes CASSPSGIEQYF.

The chain employs TRBV21-1 and TRBJ2-3; the table calls TRBD2, which could not be checked here. TRBV21-1 constitutes a pseudogene. The CDR3 covers 16 residues. This chain's CDR3 is CASSTERGDSTDTQYF. The CDR3 region has the DNA TGTGCCAGCAGCACCGAGCGGGGAGACAGCACAGATACGCAGTATTTT.

The genes are TRBV12-3 or TRBV12-4 and TRBJ2-5; 14 bases agree with TRBD2. This CDR3 spans 17 amino acids. V shed 8 bases and J 4 bases; nucleotides not matched to a gene: 12. The CDR3 nucleotides are TGTGCCAGCGGCCCGACTAGCGGGAGGGCTGGCCCAGAGACCCAGTACTTC. Translation: CASGPTSGRAGPETQYF.

V usage is TRBV5-5 and J usage is TRBJ1-2, with 8 bases fitting TRBD1. Germline loops: CDR1 SGHKS, CDR2 YYEKEE (reference sequence). The CDR3 loop spans 15 amino acids. With V trimmed by 1 base and J by 4 bases, 6 bases remained unmatched. CDR3 sequence reads: CASSLSSGGAYGYTF. The CDR3 nucleotides are TGTGCCAGCAGCTTGTCGTCAGGGGGCGCCTATGGCTACACCTTC.

J is TRBJ2-7 and V is TRBV4-1; D perhaps matches TRBD1 (5 bases). From germline, CDR1 is MGHRA and CDR2 YSYEKL. The CDR3 extends over 16 amino acids. V lost 5 bases to trimming and J lost 2 bases, with 19 bases between them. The CDR3 sequence is CASSYERTDNAYEQYF. CDR3 coding DNA: TGCGCCAGCAGCTACGAGAGGACGGACAACGCCTACGAGCAGTACTTC.

V and J are TRBV28 and TRBJ1-5; D is undetermined. CDR3 length: 12 residues. Germline assignment: CDR1 MDHEN and CDR2 SYDVKM. V was shortened by 7 bases and J by 5 bases, with 9 bases between the two germline ends. CDR3 sequence reads: CASKLWDQPQHF. CDR3 nucleotides: TGTGCCAGCAAGCTTTGGGATCAGCCCCAGCATTTT.

The chain combines TRBV28 with TRBJ1-2; D is unresolved. Germline V gene data show CDR1 as MDHEN and CDR2 as SYDVKM. V was pared by 6 bases and J by 4 bases, with 12 bases between. The CDR3 length is 13 residues. The CDR3 loop reads CASSPGPRYGYTF. The CDR3 region has the DNA TGTGCCAGCAGCCCCGGACCGCGCTATGGCTACACCTTC.